These 22 T cell receptor beta chains were all obtained from the same sample, sequenced in a study of blood T cell repertoires in COVID-19. Measured with immunoSEQ multiplex PCR; TCRdb has only the in-frame clones, and not every one. Of 25,000 to 30,000 clones in the sample, 89% were seen once. The sequencing input was peripheral blood. These TCRs come from a human donor in a cohort sampled during active COVID-19.

This clone has more than one count but fewer than ten. V usage is TRBV4-1 and J usage is TRBJ1-5, with 9 positions matching TRBD1. The CDR3 extends over 15 amino acids. CDR1 MGHRA and CDR2 YSYEKL come from the germline V gene. Trimming took 2 bases from V and 4 from J; bases not matched to a gene: 3. CDR3 nucleotide sequence: TGCGCCAGCAGCCAATCGGGACAGGGAAATCAGCCCCAGCATTTT. Its protein product is CASSQSGQGNQPQHF.

This clone was observed once. The CDR3 loop is CASLPTGDSNEQFF. The CDR3 DNA follows: TGTGCCAGCCTTCCGACAGGGGATTCGAATGAGCAGTTCTTC. This chain links TRBV6-6 with TRBJ2-1, with 8 bases fitting TRBD1. This CDR3 region has 14 residues. V lost 8 bases, J lost 7 bases, and 10 bases stayed unmatched. The germline V gene has CDR1 MNHNY and CDR2 SVGAGI (reference sequence).

The chain recombines TRBV4-1 with TRBJ1-5, with TRBD1 matching 10 bases. The CDR3 runs 19 residues. The germline V gene has CDR1 MGHRA and CDR2 YSYEKL. The V and J ends lost 3 bases and 0 bases, in that order; junction bases with no gene match: 11. CDR3 nucleotides: TGCGCCAGCAGCCAGGACCGGGACAGGGGTGTGAATAGCAATCAGCCCCAGCATTTT. Residues: CASSQDRDRGVNSNQPQHF.

The genes are TRBV20-1 and TRBJ2-3; D possibly corresponds to TRBD2 (7 bases). The CDR3 contains 15 residues. Trimming took 3 bases from V and 4 from J, leaving 17 bases between them. CDR1 is DFQATT and CDR2 is SNEGSKA in the germline V gene (reference sequence). The CDR3 region is CSASGGGAQADTQYF. The CDR3 DNA reads as TGCAGTGCTAGTGGAGGGGGGGCCCAAGCAGATACGCAGTATTTT.

The chain joins TRBV7-9 to TRBJ2-5; perhaps TRBD2 as D (5 bases). This CDR3 is 13 amino acids long. With 5 bases removed from V and 5 bases from J, the gap between germline ends came to 12 bases. The germline V gene has CDR1 SEHNR and CDR2 FQNEAQ (reference sequence). The CDR3: CASSALGRETQYF. DNA for the CDR3: TGTGCCAGCAGCGCACTAGGTCGGGAGACCCAGTACTTC.

This sequence joins TRBV12-3 or TRBV12-4 and TRBJ1-1; D unclear. Trimming shortened V by 7 bases and J by 10 bases, and 16 bases separated the two germline ends. This CDR3 comprises 12 residues. The CDR3 sequence is CASNINPSSAFF. The CDR3 DNA reads as TGTGCCAGCAACATTAATCCCAGTTCAGCTTTCTTT.

This clone has more than one count but fewer than ten. The gene calls are TRBV7-9 and TRBJ1-5, with D maybe TRBD1 (5 bases). This CDR3 spans 15 amino acids. V lost 5 bases to trimming and J lost 3 bases, with 14 bases between them. Per the germline V gene, CDR1 is SEHNR and CDR2 is FQNEAQ (reference sequence). CDR3 DNA sequence: TGTGCCAGCAGCCTCCATCGGGGGAACAATCAGCCCCAGCATTTT. Translated: CASSLHRGNNQPQHF.

The CDR3 loop reads CASSLREAYGYTF. The CDR3 DNA follows: TGTGCCAGCAGCCTGAGAGAGGCCTATGGCTACACCTTC. The rearrangement joins TRBV11-1 to TRBJ1-2; D is uncertain. V was pared by 5 bases and J by 4 bases, with 11 bases between. The CDR3 covers 13 residues. Germline CDR1 is SGHAT and CDR2 is FQDESV (reference sequence).

The chain links TRBV6-5 to TRBJ2-1, with a weak D call TRBD2 (5 bases). The germline V and J ends were trimmed by 5 bases and 9 bases, with 20 bases remaining between them. Per the germline V gene, CDR1 is MNHEY and CDR2 is SVGAGI. The CDR3 is 15 amino acids. The chain's CDR3 is CASSPQPEAAGEQFF. CDR3 bases: TGTGCCAGCAGTCCACAACCAGAGGCGGCGGGTGAGCAGTTCTTC.

The V and J genes are TRBV11-3 and TRBJ2-5; 9 bases agree with TRBD1. Germline V gene sequence: CDR1 SGHNT, CDR2 YENEEA. This CDR3 has 15 amino acids. Trimming cost V 5 bases and J 5 bases; bases outside gene matches: 9. The CDR3 reads CASSPRTGVGETQYF. The CDR3 DNA is TGTGCCAGCAGCCCAAGGACAGGGGTCGGGGAGACCCAGTACTTC.

The chain uses TRBV20-1 and TRBJ2-3; D might be TRBD2 (5 bases). CDR1 DFQATT and CDR2 SNEGSKA come from the germline V gene (reference sequence). The CDR3 totals 14 residues. V lost 6 bases to trimming and J lost 0 bases, with 13 bases between them. The CDR3 nucleotides read TGCAGTGCCAGTGGACGGACTAGCACAGATACGCAGTATTTT. Translation: CSASGRTSTDTQYF.

The chain carries TRBV5-5 and TRBJ2-7; no clear D gene. This CDR3 region has 12 residues. V was shortened by 6 bases and J by 3 bases, with 10 bases between the two germline ends. Germline V gene data show CDR1 as SGHKS and CDR2 as YYEKEE (reference sequence). The CDR3 DNA sequence: TGTGCCAGCACCCTCTTCGGCTACGAGCAGTACTTC. This encodes CASTLFGYEQYF.

In this sample, this clone turned up once. The chain is built from TRBV3-1 (or the pseudogene TRBV3-2) and TRBJ2-1, with TRBD2 as a possible D gene (5 bases). Germline V CDR1 and CDR2: LGHDT, YNNKEL (reference sequence). V was pared by 4 bases and J by 4 bases, with 11 bases between. The CDR3 extends over 14 amino acids. CDR3 DNA sequence: TGTGCCAGCAGCCCCCGGACTGTATACAATGAGCAGTTCTTC. Protein sequence: CASSPRTVYNEQFF.

The V gene is TRBV4-2, the J gene TRBJ1-1; D is unclear. Germline CDR1 is LGHNA and CDR2 is YNFKEQ. Trimming cost V 1 base and J 8 bases, with 23 bases left between them. This CDR3 is 17 amino acids long. The CDR3 spells CASSQVEESTILGEAFF. The CDR3, as DNA: TGTGCCAGCAGCCAAGTTGAGGAGTCCACTATACTTGGAGAAGCTTTCTTT.

Points on this clone: Since no conserved phenylalanine or tryptophan closes the CDR3, a read error is the likely cause. The DNA is left out, because the CDR3 cannot be placed on it with certainty; the CDR3 is given as TCRdb lists it. The chain has TRBV21-1 and TRBJ2-7; the D call in the table, TRBD1, was not verified against the DNA. TRBV21-1 is flagged as a pseudogene. The CDR3 is 8 amino acids in total, end residues counted. The CDR3 is CASSLQGL.

The rearrangement uses TRBV28 and TRBJ2-3; a weak D match, TRBD2 (6 bases). The CDR3 is made up of 18 amino acids. The V gene's germline CDR1 is MDHEN and CDR2 SYDVKM. V lost 6 bases to trimming and J lost 0 bases, with 22 bases between them. The CDR3: CASRAAGTLRLSTDTQYF. DNA for the CDR3: TGTGCCAGCAGAGCCGCCGGGACTCTAAGACTTAGCACAGATACGCAGTATTTT.

The chain recombines TRBV6-6 with TRBJ1-1, with a possible D match to TRBD1 (5 bases). Between the trimmed V and J ends, which lost 7 bases and 6 bases, there was a span of 18 bases. The germline gives CDR1 MNHNY, CDR2 SVGAGI (reference sequence). The CDR3 extends over 14 amino acids. In DNA form, the CDR3 reads TGTGCCAGCACGTTCGGGCAGGGAATCCCTGAAGCTTTCTTT. It codes for CASTFGQGIPEAFF.

V and J are TRBV3-1 (or the pseudogene TRBV3-2) and TRBJ1-6; 8 nucleotides line up with TRBD1. Germline V gives CDR1 LGHDT, CDR2 YNNKEL (reference sequence). The V segment lost 1 base and the J segment 7 bases; nucleotides outside the gene matches: 9. The CDR3 spans 17 residues. Here the CDR3 reads CASSQVSGTGGNSPLHF. DNA for the CDR3: TGTGCCAGCAGCCAAGTCTCCGGGACAGGCGGAAATTCACCCCTCCACTTT.

This chain uses TRBV12-2 with TRBJ1-2. TRBV12-2 constitutes a pseudogene. This CDR3 is 12 amino acids long. The CDR3 sequence: CASRPPSYGYTF. As DNA, the CDR3 is TGTGCAAGTCGCCCCCCGTCCTATGGCTACACCTTC.

The rearrangement joins TRBV4-3 to TRBJ2-5; 8 nucleotides match TRBD2. Germline-derived CDR1 and CDR2 are LGHNA and YSLEER. Losses at the gene ends were 5 bases for V and 1 base for J; bases not matched to a gene: 9. The CDR3 runs to 16 residues. The CDR3 reads CASSEQGTSGQETQYF. The CDR3 DNA reads as TGCGCCAGCAGCGAGCAGGGCACTAGCGGCCAAGAGACCCAGTACTTC.

The chain joins TRBV5-4 to TRBJ2-3, with 7 bases lining up with TRBD2. V lost 1 base, J lost 4 bases, and 6 bases stayed unmatched. This CDR3 comprises 15 residues. Germline V gives CDR1 SGHNT, CDR2 YYREEE (reference sequence). The CDR3 here is CASSLRSGAADTQYF. The CDR3 DNA sequence: TGTGCCAGCAGCTTGAGGAGCGGGGCAGCAGATACGCAGTATTTT.

The rearrangement uses TRBV6-5 and TRBJ1-2, with TRBD1 identical over 7 bases. CDR1 MNHEY and CDR2 SVGAGI come from the germline V gene. Unmatched junction bases numbered 8, after V lost 5 bases and J lost 5 bases. The CDR3 spans 14 residues. CDR3 sequence reads: CASSPDRVRYGYTF. As DNA, the CDR3 is TGTGCCAGCAGTCCCGACAGGGTTCGGTATGGCTACACCTTC.